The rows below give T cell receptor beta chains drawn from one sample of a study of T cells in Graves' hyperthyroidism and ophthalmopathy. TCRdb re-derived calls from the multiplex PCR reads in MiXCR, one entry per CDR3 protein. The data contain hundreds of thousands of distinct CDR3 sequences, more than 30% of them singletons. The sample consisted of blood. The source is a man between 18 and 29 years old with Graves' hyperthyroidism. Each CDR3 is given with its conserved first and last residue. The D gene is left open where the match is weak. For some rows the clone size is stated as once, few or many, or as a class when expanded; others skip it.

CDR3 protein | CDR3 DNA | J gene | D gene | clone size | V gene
CSSVAGRADTQYF | TGCAGCTCGGTTGCAGGGAGGGCAGATACGCAGTATTTT | TRBJ2-3 | TRBD2 | NA | TRBV29-1
CASSLPGQVYEQYF | TGTGCCAGCAGTCTCCCCGGACAGGTCTACGAGCAGTACTTC | TRBJ2-7 | TRBD1 | many | TRBV2
CASSLGLAWYF | TGTGCCAGCAGCTTAGGGTTAGCCTGGTACTTC | TRBJ2-5 | NA | many | TRBV7-2
CASSVGGGGPYEQYF | TGTGCCAGCAGCGTAGGGGGAGGGGGCCCCTACGAGCAGTACTTC | TRBJ2-7 | NA | NA | TRBV9
CSVEVPGMNTEAFF | TGCAGCGTTGAAGTCCCCGGAATGAACACTGAAGCTTTCTTT | TRBJ1-1 | NA | NA | TRBV29-1
CASSQRVEDTEAFF | TGTGCCAGCTCACAAAGGGTAGAGGACACTGAAGCTTTCTTT | TRBJ1-1 | NA | few | TRBV10-3
CASSYPRDRSNEKLFF | TGTGCCAGCAGTTATCCCCGGGACAGATCTAATGAAAAACTGTTTTTT | TRBJ1-4 | TRBD1 | NA | TRBV6-9
CASRWGGGFNEQYF | TGTGCCAGCAGATGGGGAGGGGGGTTCAACGAGCAGTACTTC | TRBJ2-7 | NA | few | TRBV2
CASSYGAGKETQYF | TGTGCCAGCAGTTACGGTGCAGGCAAAGAGACCCAGTACTTC | TRBJ2-5 | NA | few | TRBV6-6
CASSRQSLGEQYF | TGTGCCAGCAGCCGACAGTCATTGGGCGAGCAGTACTTC | TRBJ2-7 | NA | NA | TRBV9
CASSENGFWSPLHF | TGTGCCAGCAGTGAAAATGGGTTCTGGTCACCCCTCCACTTT | TRBJ1-6 | NA | many | TRBV2
CASSPSAGRPIDGYTF | TGTGCCAGCAGCCCCAGCGCGGGGAGGCCTATCGATGGCTACACCTTC | TRBJ1-2 | NA | few | TRBV7-6
CASSRDLTYEQYF | TGTGCCAGCAGCAGGGACCTCACCTACGAGCAGTACTTC | TRBJ2-7 | NA | NA | TRBV7-6
CASSLEAQETQYF | TGTGCCAGCAGCTTAGAAGCCCAAGAGACCCAGTACTTC | TRBJ2-5 | NA | NA | TRBV7-8
CASNRDIHTGELFF | TGTGCCAGTAATCGGGACATACACACCGGGGAGCTGTTTTTT | TRBJ2-2 | NA | NA | TRBV19
CATSRVSAGRSNQPQHF | TGTGCCACCAGCAGAGTTTCTGCGGGGAGAAGCAATCAGCCCCAGCATTTT | TRBJ1-5 | NA | many | TRBV15
CASSPGGAESGNYGYTF | TGTGCCAGCAGCCCAGGAGGGGCAGAGTCCGGGAACTATGGCTACACCTTC | TRBJ1-2 | NA | few | TRBV7-9
CASSYRAENSPLHF | TGTGCCAGCAGTTACAGGGCAGAAAATTCACCCCTCCACTTT | TRBJ1-6 | NA | NA | TRBV6-5
CASSQLQVSGNTIYF | TGCGCCAGCAGCCAATTACAGGTCTCTGGAAACACCATATATTTT | TRBJ1-3 | NA | few | TRBV4-3
CASASRSSPLHF | TGTGCCAGCGCCTCCCGAAGTTCACCCCTCCACTTT | TRBJ1-6 | NA | few | TRBV2
CASTKSYEQYF | TGTGCCAGCACCAAAAGCTACGAGCAGTACTTC | TRBJ2-7 | NA | many | TRBV6-5
CASSFSGEDQYF | TGTGCCAGCAGCTTCTCGGGGGAAGACCAGTACTTC | TRBJ2-5 | NA | many | TRBV7-9
CATSSFLSDEQYF | TGTGCCACCAGCAGTTTTTTATCCGACGAGCAGTACTTC | TRBJ2-7 | NA | NA | TRBV15
CASSIDRRGGEQYF | TGTGCCAGTAGTATAGATCGAAGGGGAGGCGAGCAGTACTTC | TRBJ2-7 | NA | few | TRBV19
CASSYTHTRNTGELFF | TGTGCCAGCAGTTACACTCACACGAGGAACACCGGGGAGCTGTTTTTT | TRBJ2-2 | NA | NA | TRBV6-6
CASSLNFGRTEAFF | TGTGCCAGCAGCTTGAATTTCGGCAGGACTGAAGCTTTCTTT | TRBJ1-1 | NA | NA | TRBV5-6
CSTSDSDRGTDTQYF | TGTTCCACCAGTGATTCGGACAGGGGGACAGATACGCAGTATTTT | TRBJ2-3 | TRBD1 | NA | TRBV24-1
CASSPGQASQETQYF | TGCGCCAGCAGCCCTGGACAGGCATCGCAAGAGACCCAGTACTTC | TRBJ2-5 | TRBD1 | NA | TRBV5-1
CSVEAGQIYEQYF | TGCAGCGTTGAAGCGGGACAGATCTACGAGCAGTACTTC | TRBJ2-7 | TRBD1 | NA | TRBV29-1
CASSKAATDTQYF | TGTGCCAGCAGTAAGGCGGCCACAGATACGCAGTATTTT | TRBJ2-3 | NA | once | TRBV2
CASSPTGGKETQYF | TGTGCCAGCAGCCCAACAGGGGGCAAAGAGACCCAGTACTTC | TRBJ2-5 | TRBD1 | many | TRBV7-9
CSASVGVDSAFF | TGCAGTGCTAGTGTGGGGGTCGATTCGGCTTTCTTT | TRBJ1-1 | NA | few | TRBV20-1
CASRGMLTNTEAFF | TGCGCCAGCAGGGGGATGCTTACGAACACTGAAGCTTTCTTT | TRBJ1-1 | NA | few | TRBV5-1
CSASRTGGSQETQYF | TGCAGTGCTTCCCGGACGGGGGGGTCCCAAGAGACCCAGTACTTC | TRBJ2-5 | TRBD2 | NA | TRBV20-1
CASSLAFGQQPQHF | TGCGCCAGCAGCTTGGCCTTTGGACAACAGCCCCAGCATTTT | TRBJ1-5 | NA | few | TRBV5-1
CASTTSGGSYEQYF | TGCGCCAGCACCACTAGCGGGGGCTCCTACGAGCAGTACTTC | TRBJ2-7 | TRBD2 | NA | TRBV5-1
CASSSVGMTPLHF | TGTGCCAGCAGCTCGGTGGGGATGACACCCCTCCACTTT | TRBJ1-6 | NA | many | TRBV11-2
CAISDGGSPGYTF | TGTGCCATCAGTGATGGGGGCAGTCCTGGCTACACCTTC | TRBJ1-2 | NA | NA | TRBV10-3
CASSQFGQGDSGNTIYF | TGCGCCAGCAGCCAGTTCGGACAGGGGGACTCTGGAAACACCATATATTTT | TRBJ1-3 | TRBD1 | NA | TRBV7-2
CASSHLPGQGIYEQYF | TGCGCCAGCAGCCACTTACCGGGACAGGGGATCTACGAGCAGTACTTC | TRBJ2-7 | TRBD1 | NA | TRBV7-2
CASSASLNLNTEAFF | TGTGCCAGCAGCGCCAGCTTAAACCTGAACACTGAAGCTTTCTTT | TRBJ1-1 | NA | many | TRBV7-9
CATSTPGGPGANVLTF | TGTGCCACCAGCACCCCTGGGGGCCCTGGGGCCAACGTCCTGACTTTC | TRBJ2-6 | NA | NA | TRBV15
CASSLDRGNSPLHF | TGTGCCAGCAGCTTAGACAGGGGTAATTCACCCCTCCACTTT | TRBJ1-6 | TRBD1 | many | TRBV7-2
CASSTSGQGNQPQHF | TGTGCCAGCAGTACCTCGGGACAGGGCAATCAGCCCCAGCATTTT | TRBJ1-5 | TRBD1 | few | TRBV12-3/TRBV12-4
CASSFAGVGGNTIYF | TGTGCCAGCAGCTTTGCGGGGGTTGGAGGAAACACCATATATTTT | TRBJ1-3 | NA | NA | TRBV5-4
CAWSVQGTQYF | TGTGCCTGGAGTGTACAAGGAACCCAGTACTTC | TRBJ2-5 | NA | NA | TRBV30
CASSLLPSDREPPQPQHF | TGTGCCAGCAGTTTACTCCCCTCGGACAGGGAACCTCCTCAGCCCCAGCATTTT | TRBJ1-5 | TRBD1 | NA | TRBV12-3/TRBV12-4
CASNYRGQGVGEQYF | TGCGCCAGCAACTACAGGGGACAGGGAGTAGGGGAGCAGTACTTC | TRBJ2-7 | TRBD1 | NA | TRBV5-1
CASSQEPQPRRREQYF | TGTGCCAGCAGCCAAGAACCCCAGCCTAGACGGCGCGAGCAGTACTTC | TRBJ2-7 | NA | few | TRBV5-4
CASSLTQGAISEAFF | TGTGCCAGCAGCTTGACACAGGGGGCGATATCTGAAGCTTTCTTT | TRBJ1-1 | TRBD1 | NA | TRBV7-8
CASSQFGTHSNQPQHF | TGTGCCAGCAGTCAATTCGGGACACATAGCAATCAGCCCCAGCATTTT | TRBJ1-5 | NA | NA | TRBV12-3/TRBV12-4
CSAQTSGQGTQYF | TGCAGTGCGCAGACTAGCGGGCAGGGGACCCAGTACTTC | TRBJ2-5 | TRBD2 | NA | TRBV20-1
CASSPDREVSYEQYF | TGCGCCAGCAGCCCGGACAGGGAGGTTTCCTACGAGCAGTACTTC | TRBJ2-7 | TRBD1 | NA | TRBV5-1
CSANRGGGGNQPQHF | TGCAGTGCTAACCGAGGGGGAGGGGGCAATCAGCCCCAGCATTTT | TRBJ1-5 | NA | few | TRBV20-1